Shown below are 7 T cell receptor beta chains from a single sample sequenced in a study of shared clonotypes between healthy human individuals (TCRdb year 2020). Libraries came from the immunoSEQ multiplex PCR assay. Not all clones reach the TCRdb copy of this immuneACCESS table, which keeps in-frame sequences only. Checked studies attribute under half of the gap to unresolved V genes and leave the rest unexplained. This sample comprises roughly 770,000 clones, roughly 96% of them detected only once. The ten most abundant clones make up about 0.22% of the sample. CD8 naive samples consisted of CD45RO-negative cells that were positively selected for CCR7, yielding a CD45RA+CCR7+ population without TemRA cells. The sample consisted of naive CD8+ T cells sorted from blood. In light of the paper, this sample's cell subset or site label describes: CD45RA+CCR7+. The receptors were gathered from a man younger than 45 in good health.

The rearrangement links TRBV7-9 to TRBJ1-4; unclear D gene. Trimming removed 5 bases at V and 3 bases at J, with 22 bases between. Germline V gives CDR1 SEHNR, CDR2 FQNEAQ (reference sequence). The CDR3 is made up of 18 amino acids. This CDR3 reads CASSPGWVPGAPNEKLFF. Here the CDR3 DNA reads TGTGCCAGCAGCCCCGGTTGGGTACCTGGCGCCCCTAATGAAAAACTGTTTTTT. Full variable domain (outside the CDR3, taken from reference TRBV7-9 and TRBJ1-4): DTGVSQNPRHKITKRGQNVTFRCDPISEHNRLYWYRQTLGQGPEFLTYFQNEAQLEKSRLLSDRFSAERPKGSFSTLEIQRTEQGDSAMYLCASSPGWVPGAPNEKLFFGSGTQLSVL.

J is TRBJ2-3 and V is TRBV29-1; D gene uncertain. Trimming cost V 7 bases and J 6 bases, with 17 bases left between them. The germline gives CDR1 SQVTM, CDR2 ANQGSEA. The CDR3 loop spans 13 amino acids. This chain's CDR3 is CSATKFEVDTQYF. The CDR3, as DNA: TGCAGCGCCACGAAGTTCGAGGTCGATACGCAGTATTTT.

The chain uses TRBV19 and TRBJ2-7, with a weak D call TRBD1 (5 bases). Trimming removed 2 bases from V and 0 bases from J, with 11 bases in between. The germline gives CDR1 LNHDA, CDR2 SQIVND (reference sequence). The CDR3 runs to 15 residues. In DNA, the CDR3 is TGTGCCAGTAGTATATCACAGGAGAGCTCCTACGAGCAGTACTTC. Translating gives CASSISQESSYEQYF.

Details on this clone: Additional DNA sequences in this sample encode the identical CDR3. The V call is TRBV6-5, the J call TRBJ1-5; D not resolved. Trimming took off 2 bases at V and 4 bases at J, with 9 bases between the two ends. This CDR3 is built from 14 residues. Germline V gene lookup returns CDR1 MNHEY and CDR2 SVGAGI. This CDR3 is CASSYGPGNQPQHF. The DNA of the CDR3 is TGTGCCAGCAGTTACGGTCCGGGAAATCAGCCCCAGCATTTT.

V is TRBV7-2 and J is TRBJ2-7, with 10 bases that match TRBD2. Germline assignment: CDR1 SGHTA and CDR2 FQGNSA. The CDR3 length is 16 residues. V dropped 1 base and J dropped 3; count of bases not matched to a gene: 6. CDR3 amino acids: CASSLVSSGRFYEQYF. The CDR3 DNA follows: TGTGCCAGCAGCTTAGTGTCTAGCGGGAGATTCTACGAGCAGTACTTC.

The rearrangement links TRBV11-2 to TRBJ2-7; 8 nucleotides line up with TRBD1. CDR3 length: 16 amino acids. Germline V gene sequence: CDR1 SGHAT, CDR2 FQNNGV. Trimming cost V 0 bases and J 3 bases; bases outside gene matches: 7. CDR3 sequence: CASSLEGQGAYYEQYF. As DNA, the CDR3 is TGTGCCAGCAGCTTAGAAGGTCAGGGGGCCTACTACGAGCAGTACTTC.

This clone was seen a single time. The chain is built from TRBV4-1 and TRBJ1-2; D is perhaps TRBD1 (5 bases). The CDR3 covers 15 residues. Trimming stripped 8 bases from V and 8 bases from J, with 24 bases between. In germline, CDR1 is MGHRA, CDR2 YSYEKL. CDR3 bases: TGCGCCAGCGAGGACCCCTTGGGGGACCATAGGGGCTACACCTTC. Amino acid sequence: CASEDPLGDHRGYTF.